The 26 T cell receptor beta chains presented below share a single source sample, sequenced in a study of cytomegalovirus exposure and HLA in healthy donors. Profiling relied on immunoSEQ multiplex PCR, and the TCRdb table lists in-frame clones only, not all of them. Of more than 250,000 clones in the sample, about 92% were seen once. The material sequenced was PBMCs. The source is a woman in her thirties in good health and CMV-seronegative.

The genes are TRBV4-2 and TRBJ1-3; D is ambiguous. Trimming stripped 5 bases from V and 0 bases from J, with 11 bases between. Germline V gives CDR1 LGHNA, CDR2 YNFKEQ. This CDR3 region has 15 residues. The CDR3 protein is CASSGRSLSGNTIYF. CDR3 DNA: TGTGCCAGCAGCGGGAGGAGTCTCTCTGGAAACACCATATATTTT.

The chain has TRBV29-1 and TRBJ2-3; 9 nucleotides line up with TRBD1. CDR1 SQVTM and CDR2 ANQGSEA come from the germline V gene. This CDR3 is built from 16 residues. V shed 4 bases, J shed 2 bases, and the junction held 10 bases outside the gene matches. CDR3 DNA: TGCAGCGTTGTTAGACAGGGGGTCCGACCCACAGATACGCAGTATTTT. Its protein is CSVVRQGVRPTDTQYF.

The genes are TRBV28 and TRBJ1-5; D gene uncertain. The CDR3 contains 14 residues. V gave up 2 bases and J gave up 7 bases, with 12 bases separating them. Per germline, CDR1 MDHEN and CDR2 SYDVKM. The CDR3 sequence is CASSLGVVRQPQHF. The CDR3 nucleotides are TGTGCCAGCAGTTTAGGGGTTGTAAGACAGCCCCAGCATTTT.

The chain links TRBV4-3 to TRBJ2-7; 8 bases align to TRBD1. Germline CDR1 LGHNA, CDR2 YSLEER. The CDR3 contains 16 residues. With 2 bases clipped from V and 3 bases from J, the junction kept 9 bases outside the gene matches. CDR3: CASSQLLGTGSYEQYF. The CDR3 DNA is TGCGCCAGCAGCCAACTACTAGGGACAGGCAGCTACGAGCAGTACTTC.

The chain uses TRBV11-2 and TRBJ2-7; D assignment may be TRBD1 or TRBD2 (6 bases each). Trimming took off 0 bases at V and 1 base at J, with 13 bases between the two ends. Germline V gene data show CDR1 as SGHAT and CDR2 as FQNNGV. This CDR3 is 16 amino acids long. CDR3 loop: CASSLEGGPFSYEQYF. The CDR3 DNA reads as TGTGCCAGCAGCTTAGAAGGGGGGCCCTTTTCCTACGAGCAGTACTTC.

The gene calls are TRBV27 and TRBJ2-2; 11 bases are shared with TRBD2. The CDR3 contains 16 residues. The germline V gene encodes CDR1 MNHEY and CDR2 SMNVEV (reference sequence). V gave up 5 bases and J gave up 6 bases; unmatched junction bases: 8. The CDR3 bases are TGTGCCAGCAGTCCATATAGCGGGAGGGCCGCCGGGGAGCTGTTTTTT. The encoded protein is CASSPYSGRAAGELFF.

J is TRBJ2-1 and V is TRBV11-3; 11 positions agree with TRBD2. V lost 1 base and J lost 3; bases outside the gene matches: 5. CDR3 size: 17 residues. Germline lookup yields CDR1 SGHNT and CDR2 YENEEA. The CDR3 loop reads CASSLGLAGGVYNEQFF. The CDR3 bases are TGTGCCAGCAGCTTAGGGCTAGCGGGAGGCGTCTACAATGAGCAGTTCTTC.

V usage is TRBV6-6 and J usage is TRBJ2-1, with D unresolved. The V end lost 0 bases, the J end lost 4 bases, and 10 bases lay between the germline ends. Per germline, CDR1 MNHNY and CDR2 SVGAGI (reference sequence). CDR3 length: 15 residues. In nucleotides, the CDR3 is TGTGCCAGCAGTTACTCGGGCGGCGATTACAATGAGCAGTTCTTC. As protein: CASSYSGGDYNEQFF.

The rearrangement joins TRBV19 to TRBJ2-7; D is unclear. Trimming took off 5 bases at V and 7 bases at J, with 15 bases between the two ends. This CDR3 has 13 amino acids. Germline assignment: CDR1 LNHDA and CDR2 SQIVND (reference sequence). Written as DNA, the CDR3 is TGTGCCAGTAGTGCAGGCCTCTTGGGGGAGCAGTACTTC. Its translation: CASSAGLLGEQYF.

The chain carries TRBV28 and TRBJ2-7; 10 nucleotides agree with TRBD2. J lost 6 bases, V lost 3 bases, and 5 bases had no gene match. The CDR3 consists of 14 residues. The germline gives CDR1 MDHEN, CDR2 SYDVKM. CDR3 nucleotide sequence: TGTGCCAGCAGTTTCCTAGCGGGAGTAGGCGAGCAGTACTTC. Protein: CASSFLAGVGEQYF. The whole variable domain, remainder taken from reference TRBV28 and TRBJ2-7, is DVKVTQSSRYLVKRTGEKVFLECVQDMDHENMFWYRQDPGLGLRLIYFSYDVKMKEKGDIPEGYSVSREKKERFSLILESASTNQTSMYLCASSFLAGVGEQYFGPGTRLTVT.

In its sample, this clone was seen once. The rearrangement joins TRBV5-1 to TRBJ2-6; TRBD1 is a possible D gene (5 bases). The V and J ends lost 0 bases and 0 bases respectively, with 13 bases between them. The CDR3 is 18 amino acids. Germline V gene sequence: CDR1 SGHRS, CDR2 YFSETQ. CDR3 loop: CASSLEAGYLSGANVLTF. Here the CDR3 DNA reads TGCGCCAGCAGCTTGGAAGCAGGGTACCTCTCTGGGGCCAACGTCCTGACTTTC.

V is TRBV5-1 and J is TRBJ2-1, with TRBD2 identical over 12 bases. Looked up from germline, CDR1 is SGHRS and CDR2 is YFSETQ. The CDR3 runs to 18 residues. V gave up 2 bases and J gave up 1 base; unmatched junction bases: 7. CDR3 sequence: CASSFPASGRESYNEQFF. The CDR3 DNA reads as TGCGCCAGCAGCTTCCCGGCTAGCGGGAGGGAATCCTACAATGAGCAGTTCTTC.

The chain combines TRBV5-4 with TRBJ2-7, with D possibly being TRBD2 (7 bases). V was shortened by 3 bases and J by 5 bases, with 15 bases between the two germline ends. Germline CDR1 SGHNT, CDR2 YYREEE (reference sequence). The CDR3 has 14 amino acids. The CDR3 sequence is CASSSGGGLNEQYF. For the CDR3, the DNA is TGTGCCAGCAGCTCTGGGGGGGGGCTCAACGAGCAGTACTTC. The entire variable domain, with the rest obtained from reference TRBV5-4 and TRBJ2-7, is as follows: ETGVTQSPTHLIKTRGQQVTLRCSSQSGHNTVSWYQQALGQGPQFIFQYYREEENGRGNFPPRFSGLQFPNYSSELNVNALELDDSALYLCASSSGGGLNEQYFGPGTRLTVT.

Many counts were recorded for this clone. This chain connects TRBV25-1 to TRBJ2-1, with D hard to call. CDR3 length equals 16 residues. The V end lost 3 bases, the J end lost 3 bases, and 15 bases lay between the germline ends. Germline V gives CDR1 MGHDK, CDR2 SYGVNS. CDR3 amino acids: CASSENRPENYNEQFF. The CDR3 nucleotides read TGTGCCAGCAGTGAGAATCGGCCAGAAAACTACAATGAGCAGTTCTTC.

CDR3 residues: CASSAGWGSYEQYF. The CDR3 bases are TGTGCCAGCAGCGCTGGCTGGGGCTCCTACGAGCAGTACTTC. V and J are TRBV9 and TRBJ2-7; the D is unclear. Looked up from germline, CDR1 is SGDLS and CDR2 is YYNGEE. The germline V and J ends were trimmed by 3 bases and 0 bases, with 10 bases remaining between them. There are 14 residues in the CDR3.

The rearrangement links TRBV4-1 to TRBJ2-7; D gene unclear. The CDR3 is 13 amino acids. The germline CDR1 and CDR2 sequences are MGHRA and YSYEKL. V was clipped by 1 base and J by 3 bases, with 7 bases between them. CDR3 sequence reads: CASSQVGVYEQYF. The CDR3 region has the DNA TGCGCCAGCAGCCAAGTTGGGGTCTACGAGCAGTACTTC.

The V gene is TRBV5-1, the J gene TRBJ2-5; 13 nucleotides agree with TRBD2. Germline V gives CDR1 SGHRS, CDR2 YFSETQ. The V gene end was trimmed by 3 bases and the J gene end by 5 bases; junction bases not matched to a gene: 13. This CDR3 comprises 18 residues. CDR3 amino acids: CASSWTGTSGIGAETQYF. DNA of the CDR3: TGCGCCAGCAGCTGGACCGGGACTAGCGGGATAGGCGCTGAGACCCAGTACTTC.

The rearrangement links TRBV5-1 to TRBJ2-7; weak D call: TRBD1 (6 bases). This CDR3 comprises 14 residues. The V gene's germline CDR1 is SGHRS and CDR2 YFSETQ. V was pared by 5 bases and J by 5 bases, with 17 bases between. CDR3 sequence reads: CASRRTVVVDEQYF. As DNA, the CDR3 is TGCGCCAGCAGAAGGACAGTTGTAGTCGACGAGCAGTACTTC.

This rearrangement joins TRBV28 to TRBJ2-7; D is unresolved. This CDR3 is built from 11 residues. Germline lookup yields CDR1 MDHEN and CDR2 SYDVKM. V lost 7 bases and J 5 bases, leaving 9 bases between the germline ends. The CDR3 DNA follows: TGTGCCAGCACGGAAGGCAACGAGCAGTACTTC. It encodes CASTEGNEQYF.

The V and J genes are TRBV5-1 and TRBJ1-2; 8 positions agree with TRBD1. Looked up from germline, CDR1 is SGHRS and CDR2 is YFSETQ. The CDR3 totals 14 residues. The junction had 9 bases not matched to a gene; V was cut back by 3 bases and J by 8 bases. The CDR3 DNA follows: TGCGCCAGCAGCTCGGGACAGGCCAGGGGCGGCTACACCTTC. This sequence encodes CASSSGQARGGYTF.

The genes are TRBV7-9 and TRBJ2-7, with 9 bases that match TRBD2. Looked up from germline, CDR1 is SEHNR and CDR2 is FQNEAQ (reference sequence). The CDR3 has 14 amino acids. Trimming cost V 4 bases and J 5 bases; bases outside gene matches: 6. Written as DNA, the CDR3 is TGTGCCAGCAGCTCTAGCGGGAAAGTCGACGAGCAGTACTTC. It translates to CASSSSGKVDEQYF. The complete variable domain, with remaining parts taken from reference TRBV7-9 and TRBJ2-7, reads DTGVSQNPRHKITKRGQNVTFRCDPISEHNRLYWYRQTLGQGPEFLTYFQNEAQLEKSRLLSDRFSAERPKGSFSTLEIQRTEQGDSAMYLCASSSSGKVDEQYFGPGTRLTVT.

The chain combines TRBV7-3 with TRBJ2-7; TRBD2 aligns across 8 bases. V was clipped by 1 base and J by 7 bases; unmatched bases: 3. The germline gives CDR1 SGHTA, CDR2 FQGTGA. The CDR3 extends over 13 amino acids. Written as DNA, the CDR3 is TGTGCCAGCAGCTTAATCTCGGGAGGGGAGCAGTACTTC. It encodes CASSLISGGEQYF.

This clone was observed a few times. J is TRBJ2-5 and V is TRBV4-3; no firm D call. This CDR3 contains 10 residues. Germline V gene data show CDR1 as LGHNA and CDR2 as YSLEER. V dropped 0 bases and J dropped 7 bases, with 0 bases sitting between them. The CDR3 coding sequence is TGCGCCAGCAGCCAAGAGACCCAGTACTTC. Its translation is CASSQETQYF.

CDR3: CASSLVGTSGWGTDTQYF. The CDR3, as DNA: TGTGCCAGCAGCTTGGTGGGGACTAGCGGGTGGGGCACAGATACGCAGTATTTT. The chain employs TRBV5-6 and TRBJ2-3, with 12 bases lining up with TRBD2. CDR1 is SGHDT and CDR2 is YYEEEE in the germline V gene. J gave up 1 base and V 0 bases, and 6 bases lay outside the gene matches. The CDR3 has 18 amino acids. The whole variable domain, filled in from reference TRBV5-6 and TRBJ2-3, reads DAGVTQSPTHLIKTRGQQVTLRCSPKSGHDTVSWYQQALGQGPQFIFQYYEEEERQRGNFPDRFSGHQFPNYSSELNVNALLLGDSALYLCASSLVGTSGWGTDTQYFGPGTRLTVL.

This chain connects TRBV5-1 to TRBJ2-7; no firm D call. V shed 0 bases and J shed 2 bases, with 9 bases lying between them. The CDR3 runs to 14 residues. Germline CDR1 is SGHRS and CDR2 is YFSETQ. The CDR3 nucleotides are TGCGCCAGCAGCTTGGCTGGGCAGGCCTACGAGCAGTACTTC. Protein: CASSLAGQAYEQYF.

The count of this clone is one. This chain joins TRBV9 and TRBJ1-2; D uncertain. CDR3 length equals 16 residues. Looked up from germline, CDR1 is SGDLS and CDR2 is YYNGEE. Deletions cut 4 bases from V and 2 bases from J, with 18 bases between. CDR3 loop: CASSPLSGIGNYGYTF. The CDR3 region has the DNA TGTGCCAGCAGCCCCCTTTCGGGGATTGGCAACTATGGCTACACCTTC.